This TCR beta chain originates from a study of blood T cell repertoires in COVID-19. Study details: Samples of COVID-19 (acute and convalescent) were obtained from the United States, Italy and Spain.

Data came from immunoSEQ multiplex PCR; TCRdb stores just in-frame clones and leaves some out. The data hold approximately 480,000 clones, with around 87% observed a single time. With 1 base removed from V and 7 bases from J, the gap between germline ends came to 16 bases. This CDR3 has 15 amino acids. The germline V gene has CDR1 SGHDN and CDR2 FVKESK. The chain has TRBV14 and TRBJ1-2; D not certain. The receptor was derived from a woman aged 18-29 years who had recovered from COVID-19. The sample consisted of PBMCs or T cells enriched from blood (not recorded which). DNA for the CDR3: TGTGCCAGCAGCCAAGGACGCGATTACGGAGGTGGCTACACCTTC. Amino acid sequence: CASSQGRDYGGGYTF.